The clone carrying this T cell receptor beta chain was seen a few times. This entry comes from a study of blood T cell repertoires in COVID-19. V was pared by 1 base and J by 0 bases, with 8 bases of the junction left unmatched. Per the germline V gene, CDR1 is LGHNA and CDR2 is YNFKEQ. The CDR3 covers 17 residues. Sequencing was performed with immunoSEQ multiplex PCR; in TCRdb, only in-frame clones are kept and a portion is missing. The table has roughly 75,000 clones, roughly nine tenths seen once. The origin of this receptor is an older man in a cohort sampled during active COVID-19. The chain has TRBV4-2 and TRBJ2-7; 8 bases fit TRBD2. Specimen: peripheral blood. The CDR3 spells CASSQGYSGTLSYEQYF. CDR3 nucleotides: TGTGCCAGCAGCCAAGGGTATAGCGGGACCCTCTCCTACGAGCAGTACTTC.